This entry concerns a single TCR beta chain. Its target is not known. The sample is drawn from a study of shared clonotypes between healthy human individuals. Study results and limitations: A limitation of the genetic and exposure-history diversity represented arose from few donors.

The CDR3 has 12 residues. Trimming removed 4 bases from V and 6 bases from J; junction bases left unmatched: 4. Looked up from germline, CDR1 is SGHRS and CDR2 is YFSETQ. TCRdb's table, derived via immunoSEQ multiplex PCR, lists solely in-frame clones and lacks some. The sample lists approximately 2,300,000 clones, about 90% occurring once. The origin of this receptor is a man younger than 35 in good health. Some clones in this sample may be carry-over from other donors' samples. This chain connects TRBV5-1 to TRBJ2-7; 7 nucleotides align to TRBD2. Material: naive CD4+ T cells from PBMCs. Subset denoted: CD45RA+ positively selected. CDR3 sequence (DNA): TGCGCCAGCAGCGGGGACTACGGCGAGCAGTACTTC. Protein sequence: CASSGDYGEQYF.